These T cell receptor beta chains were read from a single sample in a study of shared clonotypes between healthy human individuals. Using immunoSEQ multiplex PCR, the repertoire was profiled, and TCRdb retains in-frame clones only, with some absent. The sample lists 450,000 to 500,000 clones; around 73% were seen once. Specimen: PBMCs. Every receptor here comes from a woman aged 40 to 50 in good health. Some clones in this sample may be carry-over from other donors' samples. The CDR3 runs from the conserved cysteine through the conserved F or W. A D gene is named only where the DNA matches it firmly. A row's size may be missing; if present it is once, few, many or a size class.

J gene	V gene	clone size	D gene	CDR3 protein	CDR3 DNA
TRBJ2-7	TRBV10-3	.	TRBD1	CAISVDRGYEQYF	TGTGCCATCAGTGTGGACAGGGGATACGAGCAGTACTTC
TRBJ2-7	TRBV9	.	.	CASSPRTEVHEQYF	TGTGCCAGCAGCCCACGGACAGAAGTCCACGAGCAGTACTTC
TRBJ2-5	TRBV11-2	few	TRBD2	CASGRGPQETQYF	TGTGCCAGCGGGAGGGGCCCTCAAGAGACCCAGTACTTC
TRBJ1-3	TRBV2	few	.	CASSVLQGLGNTIYF	TGTGCCAGCAGTGTGCTGCAGGGTTTGGGAAACACCATATATTTT
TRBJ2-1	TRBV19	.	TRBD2	CASSPGTSGIGFF	TGTGCCAGTAGTCCAGGGACTAGCGGGATCGGGTTCTTC
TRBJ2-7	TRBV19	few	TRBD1	CASSLTGVTYEQYF	TGTGCCAGTAGCCTGACAGGGGTCACCTACGAGCAGTACTTC
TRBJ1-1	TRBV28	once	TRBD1	CASSSQDRGFTEAFF	TGTGCCAGCAGTTCTCAGGACAGGGGTTTCACTGAAGCTTTCTTT
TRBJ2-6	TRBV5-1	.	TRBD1	CASSLRTGQAGANVLTF	TGCGCCAGCAGCTTGCGGACAGGGCAAGCTGGGGCCAACGTCCTGACTTTC
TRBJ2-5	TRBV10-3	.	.	CASQGGRQETQYF	TGTGCCTCTCAGGGGGGGCGGCAAGAGACCCAGTACTTC
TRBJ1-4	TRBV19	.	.	CASSMVQGEKLFF	TGTGCCAGTAGTATGGTGCAGGGTGAAAAACTGTTTTTT
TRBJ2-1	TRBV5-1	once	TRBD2	CASSPRGLAGGQNEQFF	TGCGCCAGCAGCCCCCGAGGGCTAGCGGGAGGGCAAAATGAGCAGTTCTTC
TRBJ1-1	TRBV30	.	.	CAWTGTFNTEAFF	TGTGCCTGGACAGGGACCTTCAACACTGAAGCTTTCTTT
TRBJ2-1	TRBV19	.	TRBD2	CASSIPVAGRDYNEQFF	TGTGCCAGTAGTATTCCCGTAGCGGGACGGGACTACAATGAGCAGTTCTTC
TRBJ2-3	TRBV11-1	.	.	CASSFVGSTDTQYF	TGTGCCAGCAGCTTTGTTGGTAGCACAGATACGCAGTATTTT
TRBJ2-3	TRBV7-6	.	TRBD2	CASSLGAGGGTDTQYF	TGTGCCAGCAGCTTAGGGGCGGGAGGGGGCACAGATACGCAGTATTTT
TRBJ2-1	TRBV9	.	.	CASSPPPYNEQFF	TGTGCCAGCAGCCCCCCGCCCTACAATGAGCAGTTCTTC
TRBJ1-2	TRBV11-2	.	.	CASSLFYSQTTTNYGYTF	TGTGCCAGCAGCTTATTTTACAGCCAGACAACTACTAACTATGGCTACACCTTC
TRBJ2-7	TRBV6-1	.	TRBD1	CASSDVRTGGTYEQYF	TGTGCCAGCAGTGACGTTAGGACAGGGGGGACCTACGAGCAGTACTTC
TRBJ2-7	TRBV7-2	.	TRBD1	CASSFDRGIYEQYF	TGTGCCAGCAGCTTCGACAGGGGAATCTACGAGCAGTACTTC
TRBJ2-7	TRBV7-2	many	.	CASSLVSTGGDEQYF	TGTGCCAGCAGCTTAGTGTCTACGGGCGGCGACGAGCAGTACTTC
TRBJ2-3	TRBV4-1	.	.	CASSQGPTSTDTQYF	TGCGCCAGCAGCCAGGGCCCTACTAGCACAGATACGCAGTATTTT
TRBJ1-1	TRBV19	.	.	CASSPGRYEAFF	TGTGCCAGTAGTCCGGGCAGGTATGAAGCTTTCTTT
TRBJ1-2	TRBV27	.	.	CASSSTGLDGYTF	TGTGCCAGCAGTTCCACAGGGTTAGATGGCTACACCTTC
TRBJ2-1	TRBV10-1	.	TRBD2	CASSDSGRPRNEQFF	TGCGCCAGCAGTGACAGCGGGAGGCCCCGGAATGAGCAGTTCTTC
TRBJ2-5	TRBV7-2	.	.	CASSLQSGLQETQYF	TGTGCCAGCAGCTTACAGAGCGGGCTCCAAGAGACCCAGTACTTC
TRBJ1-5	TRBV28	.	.	CASSLRGNNQPQHF	TGTGCCAGCAGCTTGAGGGGGAACAATCAGCCCCAGCATTTT
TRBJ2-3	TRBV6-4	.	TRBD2	CASSLEAGEGTDTQYF	TGTGCCAGCAGTTTAGAAGCGGGAGAGGGCACAGATACGCAGTATTTT
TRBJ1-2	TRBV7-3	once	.	CASSFDSIYGYTF	TGTGCCAGCAGCTTCGACAGCATCTATGGCTACACCTTC
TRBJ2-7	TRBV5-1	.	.	CASSEEGTYEQYF	TGCGCCAGCAGCGAGGAGGGTACCTACGAGCAGTACTTC
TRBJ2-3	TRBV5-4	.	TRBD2	CASSSLLAGGTDTQYF	TGTGCCAGCAGCTCCCTACTAGCGGGAGGCACAGATACGCAGTATTTT
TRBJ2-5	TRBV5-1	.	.	CASSLLTGSEETQYF	TGCGCCAGCAGCTTGCTGACCGGGAGTGAAGAGACCCAGTACTTC
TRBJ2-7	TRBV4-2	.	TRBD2	CASSQEGLAGRSYEQYF	TGTGCCAGCAGCCAAGAAGGACTAGCGGGAAGGTCCTACGAGCAGTACTTC
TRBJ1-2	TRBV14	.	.	CASSQALSYGYTF	TGTGCCAGCAGCCAAGCGCTCTCCTATGGCTACACCTTC
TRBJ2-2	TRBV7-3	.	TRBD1	CASSPGQVTGELFF	TGTGCCAGCAGCCCCGGACAGGTCACCGGGGAGCTGTTTTTT
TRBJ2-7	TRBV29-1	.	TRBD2	CSAASGSAEQYF	TGCAGCGCAGCTAGCGGGAGCGCCGAGCAGTACTTC
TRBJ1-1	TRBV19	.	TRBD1	CASEKGTGVREAFF	TGTGCCAGCGAGAAGGGGACAGGGGTACGTGAAGCTTTCTTT
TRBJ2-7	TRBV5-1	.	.	CASSSPEEQYF	TGCGCCAGCAGCTCACCCGAGGAGCAGTACTTC
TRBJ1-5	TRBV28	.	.	CASSLWGQLDQNQPQHF	TGTGCCAGCAGTTTATGGGGCCAGCTTGATCAGAATCAGCCCCAGCATTTT
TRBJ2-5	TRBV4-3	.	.	CASSQEASGAQETQYF	TGCGCCAGCAGCCAAGAAGCGTCGGGTGCGCAAGAGACCCAGTACTTC